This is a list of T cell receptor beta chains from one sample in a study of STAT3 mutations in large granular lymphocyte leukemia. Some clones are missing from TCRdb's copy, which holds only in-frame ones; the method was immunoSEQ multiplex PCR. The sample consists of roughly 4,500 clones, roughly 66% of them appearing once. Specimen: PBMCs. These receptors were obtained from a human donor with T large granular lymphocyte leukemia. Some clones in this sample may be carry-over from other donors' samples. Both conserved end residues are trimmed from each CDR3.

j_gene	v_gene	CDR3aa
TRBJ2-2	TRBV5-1	ASSFGLAGDTGELF
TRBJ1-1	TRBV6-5	ASQSFGETAEAF
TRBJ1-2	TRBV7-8	ASSPERVRWSGYT
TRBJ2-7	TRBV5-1	ASREQGGSREQY
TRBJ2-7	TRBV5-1	ASNVGMGGYEQY
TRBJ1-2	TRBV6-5	ASRQGANYGYT
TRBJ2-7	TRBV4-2	ASSRGSGGYEQY
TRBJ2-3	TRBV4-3	ASSQDEGSDTQY
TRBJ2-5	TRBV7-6	ASSSRGRGETQY
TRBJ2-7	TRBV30	AWGGAYYEQY
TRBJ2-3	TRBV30	AWSNRGDTQY
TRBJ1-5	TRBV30	AWSQRTGDQPQH
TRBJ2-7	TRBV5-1	ASSLGDRAHEQY
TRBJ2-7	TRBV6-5	ASTDDRAGNEQY
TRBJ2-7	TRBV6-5	ASGSDRGLNEQY
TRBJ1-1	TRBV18	ASLTLQGNTEAF
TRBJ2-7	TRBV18	ASSLGRDSYEQY
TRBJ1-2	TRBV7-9	ASSLGTGGKNYGYT
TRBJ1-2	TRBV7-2	ASSRDRTYGYT
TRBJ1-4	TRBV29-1	SVLSVGKKLF
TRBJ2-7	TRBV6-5	ASRQSGTGGSEQY
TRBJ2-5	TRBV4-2	ASSQERGGQETQY
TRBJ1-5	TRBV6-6	ASSYSTQPNQPQH
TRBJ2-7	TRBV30	AWSVGAREQY
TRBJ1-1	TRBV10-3	AMTGQGRGEAF
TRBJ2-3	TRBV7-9	ASSSGTQY